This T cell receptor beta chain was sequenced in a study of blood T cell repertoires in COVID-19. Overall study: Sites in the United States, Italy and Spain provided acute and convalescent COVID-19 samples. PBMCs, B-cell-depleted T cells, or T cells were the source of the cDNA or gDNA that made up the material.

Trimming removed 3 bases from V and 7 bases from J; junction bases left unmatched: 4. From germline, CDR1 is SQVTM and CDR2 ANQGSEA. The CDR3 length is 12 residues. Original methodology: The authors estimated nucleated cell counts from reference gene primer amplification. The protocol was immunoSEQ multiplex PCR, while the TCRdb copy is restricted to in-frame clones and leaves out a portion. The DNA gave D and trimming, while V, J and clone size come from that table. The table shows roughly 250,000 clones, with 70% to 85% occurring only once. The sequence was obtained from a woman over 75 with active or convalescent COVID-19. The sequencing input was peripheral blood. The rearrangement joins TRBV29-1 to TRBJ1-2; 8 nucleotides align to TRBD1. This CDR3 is CSVDIDRGGYTF. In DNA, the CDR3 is TGCAGCGTTGATATAGACAGGGGTGGCTACACCTTC.